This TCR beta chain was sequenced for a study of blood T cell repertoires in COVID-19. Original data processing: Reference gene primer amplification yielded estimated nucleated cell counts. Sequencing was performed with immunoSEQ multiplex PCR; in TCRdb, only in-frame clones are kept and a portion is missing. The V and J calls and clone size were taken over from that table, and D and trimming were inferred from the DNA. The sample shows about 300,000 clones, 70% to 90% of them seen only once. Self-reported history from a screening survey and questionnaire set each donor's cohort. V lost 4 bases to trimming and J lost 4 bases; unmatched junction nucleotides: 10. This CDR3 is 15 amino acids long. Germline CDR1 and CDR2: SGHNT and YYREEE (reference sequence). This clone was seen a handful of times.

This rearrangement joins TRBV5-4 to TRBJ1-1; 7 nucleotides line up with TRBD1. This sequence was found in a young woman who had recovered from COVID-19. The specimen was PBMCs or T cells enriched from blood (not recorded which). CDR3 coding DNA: TGTGCCAGCAGCCCCGCCCAGGGGGGAGGCACTGAAGCTTTCTTT. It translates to CASSPAQGGGTEAFF.